These 10 T cell receptor beta chains were all obtained from the same sample, sequenced in a study of blood T cell repertoires in COVID-19. Some clones are missing from TCRdb's copy, which holds only in-frame ones; the method was immunoSEQ multiplex PCR. The top ten hold 1.9% of the sample, which has 140,000 to 150,000 clones, roughly 79% seen once. Material for sequencing was peripheral blood. The receptors here all came from a woman aged 60-75 years with acute or convalescent COVID-19.

This rearrangement joins TRBV12-3 or TRBV12-4 to TRBJ1-1, with 8 bases matching TRBD1. This CDR3 spans 13 amino acids. The V gene end was trimmed by 8 bases and the J gene end by 4 bases; junction bases not matched to a gene: 6. The CDR3 loop is CASFWDRSTEAFF. CDR3 bases: TGTGCCAGCTTTTGGGACAGGAGCACTGAAGCTTTCTTT.

The CDR3 here is CASQTSGSWTDTQYF. CDR3 sequence (DNA): TGTGCCAGCCAGACTAGCGGGAGTTGGACAGATACGCAGTATTTT. V and J are TRBV28 and TRBJ2-3, with 12 bases aligning to TRBD2. CDR1 is MDHEN, CDR2 SYDVKM, per germline. There are 15 residues in the CDR3. J gave up 3 bases and V 8 bases, and 6 bases lay outside the gene matches.

The chain couples TRBV5-1 to TRBJ2-2; D is undetermined. Between the trimmed V and J ends, which lost 1 base and 0 bases, there was a span of 7 bases. Germline V gene sequence: CDR1 SGHRS, CDR2 YFSETQ. The CDR3 contains 15 residues. The CDR3 region has the DNA TGCGCCAGCAGCTTGCTGGCGGCGAACACCGGGGAGCTGTTTTTT. Its translation is CASSLLAANTGELFF.

The chain couples TRBV27 to TRBJ1-5; 7 nucleotides match TRBD1. Germline V gene data show CDR1 as MNHEY and CDR2 as SMNVEV (reference sequence). CDR3 length: 17 residues. The ends lost 5 bases at V and 2 bases at J; junction bases unmatched: 12. This chain's CDR3 is CASSARKDRAGNQPQHF. CDR3 coding DNA: TGTGCCAGCAGTGCCCGAAAAGACAGGGCTGGCAATCAGCCCCAGCATTTT.

The genes are TRBV27 and TRBJ2-3; 14 nucleotides agree with TRBD2. The V segment lost 5 bases and the J segment 4 bases; nucleotides outside the gene matches: 8. The CDR3 loop spans 17 amino acids. Looked up from germline, CDR1 is MNHEY and CDR2 is SMNVEV (reference sequence). CDR3 bases: TGTGCCAGCAGTAACCCGGGACTAGCGGGAGACCCAGATACGCAGTATTTT. Translation gives CASSNPGLAGDPDTQYF.

This chain joins TRBV30 and TRBJ1-1; 7 nucleotides agree with TRBD1. This CDR3 contains 12 residues. Germline CDR1 reads GTSNPN; CDR2 reads SVGIG (reference sequence). The J segment lost 11 bases and the V segment lost 2 bases, leaving 8 bases of the junction unmatched. This CDR3 reads CAWSFQGGKAFF. The CDR3 region has the DNA TGTGCCTGGAGTTTTCAAGGGGGCAAGGCTTTCTTT.

V usage is TRBV28 and J usage is TRBJ1-1; TRBD1 might be the D (6 bases). Per germline, CDR1 MDHEN and CDR2 SYDVKM. The V end lost 2 bases, the J end lost 8 bases, and 12 bases lay between the germline ends. The CDR3 has 13 residues. In DNA form, the CDR3 reads TGTGCCAGCAGTTTAGGGGGCGCAGCAGAAGCTTTCTTT. Its protein is CASSLGGAAEAFF.

The chain recombines TRBV12-3 or TRBV12-4 with TRBJ1-5; unclear D gene. This CDR3 region has 13 residues. V was clipped by 2 bases and J by 2 bases, with 4 bases between them. In DNA, the CDR3 is TGTGCCAGCAGTTTACGGGGCAATCAGCCCCAGCATTTT. It translates to CASSLRGNQPQHF.

This clone has only one observation. The V call is TRBV30, the J call TRBJ1-5, with a tentative D call TRBD1 (5 bases). Per germline, CDR1 GTSNPN and CDR2 SVGIG (reference sequence). This CDR3 has 13 residues. V shed 5 bases and J shed 2 bases, with 10 bases lying between them. The CDR3 DNA reads TGTGCCTGGGGGTGGGGGGGCAATCAGCCCCAGCATTTT. Translating it yields CAWGWGGNQPQHF.

The V gene is TRBV5-6, the J gene TRBJ1-2, with 11 bases lining up with TRBD1. CDR1 SGHDT and CDR2 YYEEEE come from the germline V gene. This CDR3 spans 14 amino acids. With 4 bases clipped from V and 4 bases from J, the junction kept 3 bases outside the gene matches. DNA of the CDR3: TGTGCCAGCAGCGTGGGACAGGGGGGCTATGGCTACACCTTC. Its protein product is CASSVGQGGYGYTF. The full variable domain, rest sourced from reference TRBV5-6 and TRBJ1-2, is DAGVTQSPTHLIKTRGQQVTLRCSPKSGHDTVSWYQQALGQGPQFIFQYYEEEERQRGNFPDRFSGHQFPNYSSELNVNALLLGDSALYLCASSVGQGGYGYTFGSGTRLTVV.